Listed here are 24 T cell receptor beta chains from one sample, sequenced in a study of blood T cell repertoires in COVID-19. Only in-frame clones appear in the TCRdb table, and some are missing; sequencing was by immunoSEQ multiplex PCR. Seen here are about 280,000 clones, almost 90% observed once, and the top ten hold about 1.7%. The sequenced sample consisted of PBMCs or T cells enriched from blood (not recorded which). All receptors derive from a woman between 18 and 30 years old with acute COVID-19.

This clone was counted once. The chain employs TRBV5-1 and TRBJ1-3; a possible D gene is TRBD1 (6 bases). Trimming took off 2 bases at V and 2 bases at J, with 20 bases between the two ends. This CDR3 is built from 18 residues. The germline V gene has CDR1 SGHRS and CDR2 YFSETQ. The CDR3, as DNA: TGCGCCAGCAGCTTCAAACAGGGACGCGCGTTTACTGGAAACACCATATATTTT. This translates into CASSFKQGRAFTGNTIYF.

The chain has TRBV10-2 and TRBJ1-6; 9 bases match TRBD1. Trimming cost V 6 bases and J 4 bases; bases outside gene matches: 7. From germline, CDR1 is WSHSY and CDR2 SAAADI. The CDR3 has 16 residues. The DNA for the CDR3 is TGCGCCAGCAGCGCCTGGGACAGGGTTTATAATTCACCCCTCCACTTT. Translated, it gives CASSAWDRVYNSPLHF.

The rearrangement uses TRBV2 and TRBJ2-1, with D hard to call. This CDR3 contains 13 residues. Per the germline V gene, CDR1 is SNHLY and CDR2 is FYNNEI. Trimming shortened V by 7 bases and J by 7 bases, and 14 bases separated the two germline ends. The CDR3 loop is CASMFFNLNEQFF. For the CDR3, the DNA is TGTGCCAGCATGTTTTTCAATTTGAATGAGCAGTTCTTC. The full variable domain, rest sourced from reference TRBV2 and TRBJ2-1, is EPEVTQTPSHQVTQMGQEVILRCVPISNHLYFYWYRQILGQKVEFLVSFYNNEISEKSEIFDDQFSVERPDGSNFTLKIRSTKLEDSAMYFCASMFFNLNEQFFGPGTRLTVL.

The rearrangement joins TRBV30 to TRBJ1-1; TRBD1 aligns across 11 bases. V shed 0 bases and J 0 bases; nucleotides not matched to a gene: 6. This CDR3 region has 17 residues. The V gene's germline CDR1 is GTSNPN and CDR2 SVGIG (reference sequence). CDR3: CAWSVLDRGPLNTEAFF. CDR3 nucleotides: TGTGCCTGGAGTGTACTGGACAGGGGGCCGTTGAACACTGAAGCTTTCTTT.

To note about this clone: Germline is not matched at one junction end, which may reflect a read error. The V and J genes are TRBV28 and TRBJ1-3; D uncertain. The CDR3 is made up of 17 amino acids. CDR1 and CDR2 (germline): MDHEN, SYDVKM. Here the CDR3 DNA reads TGTGCCAGCAGCTTATCAGGTATAGGATCCTCTGGAAACACCATATATTTT. It codes for CASSLSGIGSSGNTIYF.

For this clone: Germline and junction disagree at one end, which may indicate a read error. The chain uses TRBV7-7 and TRBJ2-5; D is ambiguous. Germline V CDR1 and CDR2: SSHAT, FNYEAQ (reference sequence). The CDR3 loop spans 11 amino acids. The CDR3 DNA reads as TGTGCTAGCAGCTTTCTTGGAGCCCAGTACTTC. Protein product: CASSFLGAQYF. Combining the CDR3 with reference TRBV7-7 and TRBJ2-5 gives the whole variable domain GAGVSQSPRYKVTKRGQDVTLRCDPISSHATLYWYQQALGQGPEFLTYFNYEAQPDKSGLPSDRFSAERPEGSISTLTIQRTEQRDSAMYRCASSFLGAQYFGPGTRLLVL.

In this sample, this clone turned up a few times. This chain joins TRBV19 and TRBJ2-7; weak D call: TRBD1 (5 bases). In germline, CDR1 is LNHDA, CDR2 SQIVND (reference sequence). CDR3 length equals 14 residues. V dropped 6 bases and J dropped 7 bases, with 19 bases sitting between them. The CDR3 is CASRKPGPNREQYF. In DNA, the CDR3 is TGTGCCAGTAGGAAACCCGGACCCAACAGGGAGCAGTACTTC.

The chain is built from TRBV3-1 (or the pseudogene TRBV3-2) and TRBJ1-1, with D uncertain. V lost 0 bases and J lost 1, with 6 bases in between. CDR3 size: 14 residues. Germline CDR1 is LGHDT and CDR2 is YNNKEL (reference sequence). As DNA, the CDR3 is TGTGCCAGCAGCCAAGATCCCCGGAACACTGAAGCTTTCTTT. Its translation: CASSQDPRNTEAFF.

The chain links TRBV6-5 to TRBJ1-4, with a possible D match to TRBD1 (6 bases). Per germline, CDR1 MNHEY and CDR2 SVGAGI. With 9 bases removed from V and 8 bases from J, the gap between germline ends came to 13 bases. The CDR3 has 12 amino acids. CDR3 in amino acids: CASQTQGEKLFF. The DNA of the CDR3 is TGTGCCAGTCAAACACAGGGAGAAAAACTGTTTTTT.

The rearrangement uses TRBV2 and TRBJ2-3; 12 bases are a match to TRBD2. Germline CDR1 and CDR2: SNHLY and FYNNEI. The CDR3 extends over 14 amino acids. V trimming: 6 bases; J trimming: 4 bases; junction bases outside the gene matches: 2. The CDR3 here is CASRLAGGADTQYF. As DNA, the CDR3 is TGTGCCAGCAGACTAGCGGGAGGTGCAGATACGCAGTATTTT.

This chain links TRBV5-1 with TRBJ1-1; the match to TRBD1 covers 7 bases. The CDR3 runs 15 residues. V shed 6 bases, J shed 2 bases, and the junction held 10 bases outside the gene matches. CDR1 is SGHRS and CDR2 is YFSETQ in the germline V gene. This CDR3 reads CASKRETGANTEAFF. DNA for the CDR3: TGCGCCAGCAAGAGGGAAACAGGGGCCAACACTGAAGCTTTCTTT.

The CDR3 sequence: CASSLKAGGPDEQFF. CDR3 coding DNA: TGTGCCAGCAGCTTAAAAGCGGGAGGGCCGGATGAGCAGTTCTTC. The rearrangement uses TRBV7-9 and TRBJ2-1; 10 bases align to TRBD2. The CDR3 contains 15 residues. V shed 2 bases, J shed 8 bases, and the junction held 6 bases outside the gene matches. Looked up from germline, CDR1 is SEHNR and CDR2 is FQNEAQ (reference sequence).

This clone is a singleton in its sample. This chain uses TRBV5-1 with TRBJ1-4; perhaps TRBD1 as D (5 bases). Germline loops: CDR1 SGHRS, CDR2 YFSETQ. The V end was cut by 3 bases, the J end by 6 bases, with 15 bases between. The CDR3 spans 15 residues. DNA of the CDR3: TGCGCCAGCAGCTCTCTAGGGGCGCCGGATGAAAAACTGTTTTTT. Translation gives CASSSLGAPDEKLFF.

The genes are TRBV28 and TRBJ1-4; 9 bases agree with TRBD1. The ends lost 5 bases at V and 1 base at J; junction bases unmatched: 5. Per germline, CDR1 MDHEN and CDR2 SYDVKM. The CDR3 has 16 residues. CDR3 DNA sequence: TGTGCCAGCAGTAGGGACAGGGTGAGAACTAATGAAAAACTGTTTTTT. Translated: CASSRDRVRTNEKLFF.

The chain combines TRBV29-1 with TRBJ1-2; the D gene is possibly TRBD1 (6 bases). The CDR3 sequence is 12 residues long. CDR1 is SQVTM and CDR2 is ANQGSEA in the germline V gene. V lost 8 bases and J 7 bases, leaving 17 bases between the germline ends. In nucleotides, the CDR3 is TGCAGCACACGGGACAACCTTGCTGGCTACACCTTC. Translation: CSTRDNLAGYTF.

The chain couples TRBV5-1 to TRBJ2-5; TRBD2 agrees at 7 bases. The CDR3 runs to 19 residues. The ends lost 4 bases at V and 2 bases at J; junction bases unmatched: 20. Per germline, CDR1 SGHRS and CDR2 YFSETQ. The chain's CDR3 is CASSPTPTSSLLNQETQYF. The CDR3 DNA reads as TGCGCCAGCAGCCCAACACCGACTAGCTCCCTTCTAAATCAAGAGACCCAGTACTTC.

The chain links TRBV4-3 to TRBJ2-1, with 8 bases fitting TRBD2. The CDR3 runs to 15 residues. The germline CDR1 and CDR2 sequences are LGHNA and YSLEER. Losses at the gene ends were 3 bases for V and 0 bases for J; bases not matched to a gene: 1. The CDR3: CASSQSGSSYNEQFF. The DNA of the CDR3 is TGCGCCAGCAGCCAGAGCGGGAGCTCCTACAATGAGCAGTTCTTC.

The chain is built from TRBV29-1 and TRBJ1-5, with D uncertain. The CDR3 totals 13 residues. With 4 bases removed from V and 2 bases from J, the gap between germline ends came to 9 bases. Germline-derived CDR1 and CDR2 are SQVTM and ANQGSEA. The CDR3 DNA reads as TGCAGCGTTGGGTCCGGGGGCAATCAGCCCCAGCATTTT. Protein product: CSVGSGGNQPQHF.

This sequence joins TRBV4-2 and TRBJ2-3; 11 bases line up with TRBD2. This CDR3 has 17 residues. Germline assignment: CDR1 LGHNA and CDR2 YNFKEQ. The J segment lost 4 bases and the V segment lost 4 bases, leaving 10 bases of the junction unmatched. The CDR3 region has the DNA TGTGCCAGCAGCCCTCTCGTAGCGGGAGGGCCTTCAGATACGCAGTATTTT. Translation: CASSPLVAGGPSDTQYF.

This sequence joins TRBV2 and TRBJ2-7; 8 nucleotides agree with TRBD2. The germline gives CDR1 SNHLY, CDR2 FYNNEI. Trimming removed 3 bases from V and 0 bases from J; junction bases left unmatched: 7. The CDR3 covers 16 residues. CDR3 in amino acids: CASSDTSGGSSYEQYF. DNA for the CDR3: TGTGCCAGCAGTGATACTAGCGGAGGTAGCTCCTACGAGCAGTACTTC.

This sequence joins TRBV18 and TRBJ1-5; TRBD1 agrees at 10 bases. Trimming removed 4 bases from V and 4 bases from J; junction bases left unmatched: 4. The germline V gene has CDR1 KGHSH and CDR2 LQKENI. CDR3 size: 15 residues. The CDR3 region is CASSRGTGENQPQHF. CDR3 nucleotides: TGTGCCAGCTCACGAGGGACAGGGGAGAATCAGCCCCAGCATTTT.

The chain employs TRBV7-9 and TRBJ2-7, with D maybe TRBD2 (6 bases). The germline gives CDR1 SEHNR, CDR2 FQNEAQ (reference sequence). The CDR3 loop spans 13 amino acids. Trimming took off 3 bases at V and 3 bases at J, with 9 bases between the two ends. The CDR3 DNA reads TGTGCCAGCAGCTTTAGCGGTATCTACGAGCAGTACTTC. It yields the protein CASSFSGIYEQYF. The complete variable domain, with remaining parts taken from reference TRBV7-9 and TRBJ2-7, reads DTGVSQNPRHKITKRGQNVTFRCDPISEHNRLYWYRQTLGQGPEFLTYFQNEAQLEKSRLLSDRFSAERPKGSFSTLEIQRTEQGDSAMYLCASSFSGIYEQYFGPGTRLTVT.

In its sample, this clone was seen once. The chain couples TRBV18 to TRBJ1-1; unclear D gene. With 5 bases removed from V and 3 bases from J, the gap between germline ends came to 10 bases. The CDR3 covers 13 residues. Germline CDR1 KGHSH, CDR2 LQKENI. CDR3 DNA sequence: TGTGCCAGCTCAACCCGGAGGGACACTGAAGCTTTCTTT. As protein: CASSTRRDTEAFF.

CDR3 region: CASSFDRGSYNEQFF. The CDR3 DNA reads as TGTGCCAGCAGCTTCGACAGGGGGTCCTACAATGAGCAGTTCTTC. The rearrangement uses TRBV7-6 and TRBJ2-1, with TRBD1 matching over 9 bases. The V gene's germline CDR1 is SGHVS and CDR2 FNYEAQ. The V segment lost 3 bases and the J segment 1 base; nucleotides outside the gene matches: 1. The CDR3 sequence is 15 residues long.